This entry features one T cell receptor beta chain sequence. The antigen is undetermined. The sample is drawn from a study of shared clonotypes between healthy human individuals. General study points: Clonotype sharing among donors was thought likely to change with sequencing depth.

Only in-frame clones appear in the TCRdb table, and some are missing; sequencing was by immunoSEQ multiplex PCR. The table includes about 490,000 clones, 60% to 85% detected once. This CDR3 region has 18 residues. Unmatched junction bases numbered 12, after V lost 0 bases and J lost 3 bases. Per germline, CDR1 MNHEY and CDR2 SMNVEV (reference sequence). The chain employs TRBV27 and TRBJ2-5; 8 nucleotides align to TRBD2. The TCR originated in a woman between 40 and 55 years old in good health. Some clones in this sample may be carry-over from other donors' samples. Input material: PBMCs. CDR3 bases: TGTGCCAGCAGTTTATCCTCCGCCGGGGGGGCGATGAAAGAGACCCAGTACTTC. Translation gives CASSLSSAGGAMKETQYF.